This is a list of T cell receptor beta chains from one sample in a study of blood T cell repertoires in COVID-19. The assay was immunoSEQ multiplex PCR, and TCRdb's table has in-frame clones only and misses some. The sample yields roughly 200,000 clones, 70% to 90% seen once. The sample consisted of PBMCs or T cells enriched from blood (not recorded which). The source of these receptors is a woman between 40 and 55 years old with acute COVID-19. Each CDR3 is given with its conserved first and last residue. Each record gives: V gene, clone size, D gene, J gene, CDR3 DNA, CDR3 protein. D genes are given only for firm matches. Clone size appears in some rows only: once, few, many, or a class for an expanded clone.

v_call: TRBV29-1
clone_size: -
d_call: -
j_call: TRBJ1-1
cdr3_nt: TGCAGCGTTTCCCATTTCAACACTGAAGCTTTCTTT
cdr3_aa: CSVSHFNTEAFF

v_call: TRBV5-1
clone_size: -
d_call: -
j_call: TRBJ2-5
cdr3_nt: TGCGCCAGCAGCTTGGCGGGAGATGAGGAGACCCAGTACTTC
cdr3_aa: CASSLAGDEETQYF

v_call: TRBV6-6
clone_size: -
d_call: TRBD2
j_call: TRBJ2-5
cdr3_nt: TGTGCCAGCAAACTAGCGGGAGGGTTTAGGGAGACCCAGTACTTC
cdr3_aa: CASKLAGGFRETQYF

v_call: TRBV28
clone_size: -
d_call: -
j_call: TRBJ1-2
cdr3_nt: TGTGCCAGCAGTTGGGGACTCGCTTGGAATGGCTACACCTTC
cdr3_aa: CASSWGLAWNGYTF

v_call: TRBV6-5
clone_size: -
d_call: -
j_call: TRBJ1-2
cdr3_nt: TGTGCCAGCAGTTACTGGGGGGGCCGGAACTATGGCTACACCTTC
cdr3_aa: CASSYWGGRNYGYTF

v_call: TRBV7-2
clone_size: -
d_call: -
j_call: TRBJ2-7
cdr3_nt: TGTGCCAGCAGCCAAAGGGGCTACGAGCAGTACTTC
cdr3_aa: CASSQRGYEQYF

v_call: TRBV7-2
clone_size: -
d_call: -
j_call: TRBJ2-4
cdr3_nt: TGTGCCAGCAGCTCCGGTTTAAGTTGGGCCAAAAACATTCAGTACTTC
cdr3_aa: CASSSGLSWAKNIQYF

v_call: TRBV3-1/TRBV3-2
clone_size: -
d_call: TRBD2
j_call: TRBJ2-1
cdr3_nt: TGTGCCAGCAAGTTCAGCGGGAGCTCCTACAATGAGCAGTTCTTC
cdr3_aa: CASKFSGSSYNEQFF

v_call: TRBV19
clone_size: -
d_call: -
j_call: TRBJ2-4
cdr3_nt: TGTGCCAGTAGCAACACCCGGAGGTCCCAAGCCAAAAACATTCAGTACTTC
cdr3_aa: CASSNTRRSQAKNIQYF

v_call: TRBV27
clone_size: -
d_call: -
j_call: TRBJ1-1
cdr3_nt: TGTGCCAGCAGTTTTACAGGGAACACTGAAGCTTTCTTT
cdr3_aa: CASSFTGNTEAFF

v_call: TRBV27
clone_size: -
d_call: TRBD1
j_call: TRBJ2-3
cdr3_nt: TGTGCCATCCGGAGGGGGACAGGGGGGGCAGATACGCAGTATTTT
cdr3_aa: CAIRRGTGGADTQYF

v_call: TRBV12-5
clone_size: -
d_call: -
j_call: TRBJ1-5
cdr3_nt: TGTGCTAGTGGTTTTACGGGAGGCACCGGCAATCAGCCCCAGCATTTT
cdr3_aa: CASGFTGGTGNQPQHF

v_call: TRBV12-5
clone_size: -
d_call: -
j_call: TRBJ2-1
cdr3_nt: TGTGCTAGTGGATACGACCGGGGAAATGAGCAGTTCTTC
cdr3_aa: CASGYDRGNEQFF

v_call: TRBV21-1
clone_size: -
d_call: -
j_call: TRBJ2-1
cdr3_nt: TGTGCCAGCAGCAAAGTACGAGCGGACGACTACAATGAGCAGTTCTTC
cdr3_aa: CASSKVRADDYNEQFF

v_call: TRBV4-1
clone_size: -
d_call: TRBD2
j_call: TRBJ2-7
cdr3_nt: TGCGCCAGCAGCCCTTTCTGGACTAGCGGGAGCTCCTACGAGCAGTACTTC
cdr3_aa: CASSPFWTSGSSYEQYF

v_call: TRBV24-1
clone_size: -
d_call: TRBD1
j_call: TRBJ1-1
cdr3_nt: TGTGCCACCAGTGATGCCGGGACAGGGAACACTGAAGCTTTCTTT
cdr3_aa: CATSDAGTGNTEAFF

v_call: TRBV19
clone_size: -
d_call: TRBD1
j_call: TRBJ1-6
cdr3_nt: TGTGCCAGTAGTAACCTCGGGACAGACGATAATTCACCCCTCCACTTT
cdr3_aa: CASSNLGTDDNSPLHF

v_call: TRBV10-2
clone_size: -
d_call: -
j_call: TRBJ2-1
cdr3_nt: TGCGCCAGCAGTGAGTCGGGGCTGACCCGGTACAAGCAAGATGAGCAGTTCTTC
cdr3_aa: CASSESGLTRYKQDEQFF

v_call: TRBV28
clone_size: -
d_call: -
j_call: TRBJ2-4
cdr3_nt: TGTGCCAGCAGTTTCAGGATGACCAAAAACATTCAGTACTTC
cdr3_aa: CASSFRMTKNIQYF

v_call: TRBV24-1
clone_size: -
d_call: -
j_call: TRBJ2-1
cdr3_nt: TGTGCCACCAGTGATTTGCAAGGGGCCTCCTACAATGAGCAGTTCTTC
cdr3_aa: CATSDLQGASYNEQFF

v_call: TRBV19
clone_size: -
d_call: TRBD1
j_call: TRBJ1-5
cdr3_nt: TGTGCCAGTAGTACCAGACAGGGGGGATCCCATCAGCCCCAGCATTTT
cdr3_aa: CASSTRQGGSHQPQHF

v_call: TRBV7-9
clone_size: -
d_call: TRBD1
j_call: TRBJ2-5
cdr3_nt: TGTGCCAGCAGCTTGGGACAGGGGTGGGAGACCCAGTACTTC
cdr3_aa: CASSLGQGWETQYF

v_call: TRBV2
clone_size: -
d_call: TRBD2
j_call: TRBJ2-3
cdr3_nt: TGTGCCAGCGGGACTAGCGGGAGAGATACGCAGTATTTT
cdr3_aa: CASGTSGRDTQYF

v_call: TRBV19
clone_size: -
d_call: -
j_call: TRBJ1-3
cdr3_nt: TGTGCCAGTAGTATTCTGGCAGGTCTCTCTGGAAACACCATATATTTT
cdr3_aa: CASSILAGLSGNTIYF

v_call: TRBV29-1
clone_size: -
d_call: TRBD1
j_call: TRBJ1-5
cdr3_nt: TGCAGCGTTAGGTCAGGGGGCAGTGGCAATCAGCCCCAGCATTTT
cdr3_aa: CSVRSGGSGNQPQHF

v_call: TRBV3-1/TRBV3-2
clone_size: -
d_call: TRBD1
j_call: TRBJ2-1
cdr3_nt: TGTGCCAGCAGCTCGCGAATAGGGACAGGGCCCTACAATGAGCAGTTCTTC
cdr3_aa: CASSSRIGTGPYNEQFF

v_call: TRBV19
clone_size: -
d_call: TRBD1
j_call: TRBJ1-5
cdr3_nt: TGTGCCAGTAGTACTCCGGACAGGCCCCATCAGCCCCAGCATTTT
cdr3_aa: CASSTPDRPHQPQHF

v_call: TRBV2
clone_size: -
d_call: -
j_call: TRBJ2-1
cdr3_nt: TGTGCCAGCAGGGGGACACCGAATGAGCAGTTCTTC
cdr3_aa: CASRGTPNEQFF

v_call: TRBV5-1
clone_size: -
d_call: TRBD1
j_call: TRBJ2-1
cdr3_nt: TGCGCCAGCAGCTTAACAGGGGTTGTCAATGAGCAGTTCTTC
cdr3_aa: CASSLTGVVNEQFF

v_call: TRBV18
clone_size: -
d_call: -
j_call: TRBJ2-6
cdr3_nt: TGTGCCAGCTCACCTTGGGCAGGGGCAGGGGCCAACGTCCTGACTTTC
cdr3_aa: CASSPWAGAGANVLTF

v_call: TRBV5-1
clone_size: -
d_call: TRBD1
j_call: TRBJ2-5
cdr3_nt: TGCGCCAGCAGCAAACCAGGGGGAATAGAGACCCAGTACTTC
cdr3_aa: CASSKPGGIETQYF

v_call: TRBV6-6
clone_size: -
d_call: -
j_call: TRBJ1-1
cdr3_nt: TGTGCCAGCCGAAAAGCGGGGGCTTACACTGAAGCTTTCTTT
cdr3_aa: CASRKAGAYTEAFF

v_call: TRBV10-3
clone_size: once
d_call: -
j_call: TRBJ2-7
cdr3_nt: TGTGCCATCAGTGAGTCGCGCGCAAGCTCCTACGAGCAGTACTTC
cdr3_aa: CAISESRASSYEQYF

v_call: TRBV11-2
clone_size: -
d_call: -
j_call: TRBJ2-1
cdr3_nt: TGTGCCAGCAGCACCGACTATTCTGGTAATGAGCAGTTCTTC
cdr3_aa: CASSTDYSGNEQFF

v_call: TRBV19
clone_size: -
d_call: -
j_call: TRBJ2-3
cdr3_nt: TGTGCCAGTAGTACACAGGGTACTAGCACAGATACGCAGTATTTT
cdr3_aa: CASSTQGTSTDTQYF

v_call: TRBV4-3
clone_size: -
d_call: -
j_call: TRBJ2-7
cdr3_nt: TGCGCCAGCAGCCAATCACCAGGGGGGACCTACGAGCAGTACTTC
cdr3_aa: CASSQSPGGTYEQYF

v_call: TRBV24-1
clone_size: -
d_call: TRBD2
j_call: TRBJ2-1
cdr3_nt: TGTGCCACCAGTGACGGACTAGCGGGAGCCGACAATGAGCAGTTCTTC
cdr3_aa: CATSDGLAGADNEQFF

v_call: TRBV2
clone_size: -
d_call: TRBD1
j_call: TRBJ1-2
cdr3_nt: TGTGCCAGCAGAGTACAGGGGGACGGCTACACCTTC
cdr3_aa: CASRVQGDGYTF

v_call: TRBV11-2
clone_size: -
d_call: -
j_call: TRBJ2-3
cdr3_nt: TGTGCCAGCAGCTCACTGCGCACAGATACGCAGTATTTT
cdr3_aa: CASSSLRTDTQYF

v_call: TRBV14
clone_size: -
d_call: -
j_call: TRBJ1-2
cdr3_nt: TGTGCCAGCAGCCTCCAACCCCGGACAGCATGGTATGGCTACACCTTC
cdr3_aa: CASSLQPRTAWYGYTF

v_call: TRBV21-1
clone_size: -
d_call: -
j_call: TRBJ2-4
cdr3_nt: TGTGCCAGCAGCAAAGTAGGGGAGGTGGCCAAAAACATTCAGTACTTC
cdr3_aa: CASSKVGEVAKNIQYF

v_call: TRBV7-2
clone_size: -
d_call: TRBD1
j_call: TRBJ1-2
cdr3_nt: TGTGCCAGCAGCTCAGGGGGCAGCTATGGCTACACCTTC
cdr3_aa: CASSSGGSYGYTF

v_call: TRBV5-3
clone_size: -
d_call: -
j_call: TRBJ1-5
cdr3_nt: TGTGCCAGAACTGGGCTACCAAATCAGCCCCAGCATTTT
cdr3_aa: CARTGLPNQPQHF

v_call: TRBV7-9
clone_size: -
d_call: -
j_call: TRBJ1-1
cdr3_nt: TGTGCCAGCAGCTCGCTGAGAACTGAAGCTTTCTTT
cdr3_aa: CASSSLRTEAFF

v_call: TRBV18
clone_size: -
d_call: -
j_call: TRBJ1-2
cdr3_nt: TGTGCCAGCTCACAGAGTGAGAACTATGGCTACACCTTC
cdr3_aa: CASSQSENYGYTF

v_call: TRBV3-1/TRBV3-2
clone_size: -
d_call: TRBD1
j_call: TRBJ1-2
cdr3_nt: TGTGCCAGCAGCCAATCGGACAGGAACTATGGCTACACCTTC
cdr3_aa: CASSQSDRNYGYTF

v_call: TRBV4-1
clone_size: -
d_call: -
j_call: TRBJ2-7
cdr3_nt: TGCGCCAGCAGCCAAGCGATGGCGGGATGGGGCTTTGAGCAGTACTTC
cdr3_aa: CASSQAMAGWGFEQYF

v_call: TRBV19
clone_size: -
d_call: TRBD1
j_call: TRBJ1-5
cdr3_nt: TGTGCCAGTAGTATTAAGGGGGCCCGGAGCAATCAGCCCCAGCATTTT
cdr3_aa: CASSIKGARSNQPQHF

v_call: TRBV28
clone_size: once
d_call: -
j_call: TRBJ2-7
cdr3_nt: TGTGCCAGCAGCGACATAACCTACGAGCAGTACTTC
cdr3_aa: CASSDITYEQYF

v_call: TRBV2
clone_size: -
d_call: -
j_call: TRBJ1-2
cdr3_nt: TGTGCCAGCAGTGAGGGCTTTTACTATGGCTACACCTTC
cdr3_aa: CASSEGFYYGYTF

v_call: TRBV10-2
clone_size: -
d_call: TRBD1
j_call: TRBJ2-7
cdr3_nt: TGCGCCAGCAGCCCGCAGGGGGCGCTTACCTCCTACGAGCAGTACTTC
cdr3_aa: CASSPQGALTSYEQYF

v_call: TRBV7-2
clone_size: -
d_call: TRBD1
j_call: TRBJ2-2
cdr3_nt: TGTGCCAGCAGCAGGACCGGGACAGTGAACACCGGGGAGCTGTTTTTT
cdr3_aa: CASSRTGTVNTGELFF

v_call: TRBV11-2
clone_size: once
d_call: TRBD2
j_call: TRBJ2-3
cdr3_nt: TGTGCCAGCAGCCAGCGGGGGGACACAGATACGCAGTATTTT
cdr3_aa: CASSQRGDTDTQYF

v_call: TRBV4-1
clone_size: few
d_call: -
j_call: TRBJ1-2
cdr3_nt: TGCGCCAGCAGCCAAGAATCGCAGAATCACTACACCTTC
cdr3_aa: CASSQESQNHYTF